This T cell receptor beta chain was observed in a study of cytomegalovirus exposure and HLA in healthy donors. The PCR used 60 Vbeta and 13 Jbeta primers. Using immunoSEQ multiplex PCR, the repertoire was profiled, and TCRdb retains in-frame clones only, with some absent. The data contain some 150,000 clones, 8.5% to 10% of them singletons. This clone was detected a few times. Germline CDR1 is SGDLS and CDR2 is YYNGEE. This CDR3 has 16 amino acids. Losses at the gene ends were 4 bases for V and 2 bases for J; bases not matched to a gene: 12. The sequenced sample was PBMCs. This clonotype was sampled from a man aged 50 or older in good health and CMV-seronegative. The chain joins TRBV9 to TRBJ2-7; 7 bases are a match to TRBD1. The CDR3 loop is CASSPRQGGPAYEQYF. The DNA of the CDR3 is TGTGCCAGCAGCCCCAGACAGGGTGGCCCTGCCTACGAGCAGTACTTC.